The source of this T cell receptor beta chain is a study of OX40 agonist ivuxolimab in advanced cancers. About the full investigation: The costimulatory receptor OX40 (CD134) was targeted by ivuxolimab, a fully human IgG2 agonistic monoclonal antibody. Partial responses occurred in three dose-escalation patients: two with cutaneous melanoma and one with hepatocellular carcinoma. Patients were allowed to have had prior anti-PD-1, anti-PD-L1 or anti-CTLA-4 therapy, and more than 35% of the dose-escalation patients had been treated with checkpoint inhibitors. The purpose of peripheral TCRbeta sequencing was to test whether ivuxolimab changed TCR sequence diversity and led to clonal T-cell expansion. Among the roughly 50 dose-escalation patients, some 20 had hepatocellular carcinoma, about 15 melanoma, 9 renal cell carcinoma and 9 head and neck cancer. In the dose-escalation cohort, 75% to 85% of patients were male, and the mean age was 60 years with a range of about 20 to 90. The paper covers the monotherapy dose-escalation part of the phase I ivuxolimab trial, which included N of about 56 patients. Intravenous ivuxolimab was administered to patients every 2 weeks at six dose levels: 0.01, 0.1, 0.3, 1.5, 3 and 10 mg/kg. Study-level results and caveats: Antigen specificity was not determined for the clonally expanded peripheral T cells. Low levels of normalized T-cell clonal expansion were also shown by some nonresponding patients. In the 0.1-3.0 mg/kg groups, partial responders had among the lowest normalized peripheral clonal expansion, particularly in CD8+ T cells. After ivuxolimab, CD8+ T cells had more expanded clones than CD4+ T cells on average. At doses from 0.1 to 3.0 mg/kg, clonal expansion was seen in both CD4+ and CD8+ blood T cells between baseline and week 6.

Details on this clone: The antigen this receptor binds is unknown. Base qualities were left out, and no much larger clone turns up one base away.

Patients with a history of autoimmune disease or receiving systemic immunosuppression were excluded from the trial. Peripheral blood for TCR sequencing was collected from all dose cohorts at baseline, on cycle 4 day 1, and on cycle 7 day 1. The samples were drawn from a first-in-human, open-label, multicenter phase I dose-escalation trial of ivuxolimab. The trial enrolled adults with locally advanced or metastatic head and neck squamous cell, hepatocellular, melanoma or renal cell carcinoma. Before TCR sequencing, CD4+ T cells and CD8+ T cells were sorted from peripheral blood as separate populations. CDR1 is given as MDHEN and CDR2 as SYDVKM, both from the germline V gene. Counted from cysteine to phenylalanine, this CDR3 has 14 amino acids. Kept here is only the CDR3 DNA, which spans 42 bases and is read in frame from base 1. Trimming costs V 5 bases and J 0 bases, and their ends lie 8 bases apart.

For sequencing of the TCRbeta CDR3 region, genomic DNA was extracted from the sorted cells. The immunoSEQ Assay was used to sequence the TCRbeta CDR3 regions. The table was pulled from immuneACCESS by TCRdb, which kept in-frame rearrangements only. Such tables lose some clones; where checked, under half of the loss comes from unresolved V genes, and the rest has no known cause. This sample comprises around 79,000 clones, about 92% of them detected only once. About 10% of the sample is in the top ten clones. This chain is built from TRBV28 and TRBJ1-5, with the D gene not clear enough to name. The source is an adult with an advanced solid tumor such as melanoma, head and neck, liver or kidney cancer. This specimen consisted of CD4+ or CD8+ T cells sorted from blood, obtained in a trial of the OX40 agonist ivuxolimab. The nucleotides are TGTGCCAGCAGTATCTTTACTAGCAATCAGCCCCAGCATTTT. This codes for CASSIFTSNQPQHF.